This TCR beta chain was profiled in a study of OX40 agonist ivuxolimab in advanced cancers. At the level of the study: Patients with prior anti-PD-1, anti-PD-L1 or anti-CTLA-4 therapy were eligible; less than 50% had some.

Patients had blood sampled at baseline and again on cycle 4 day 1 and cycle 7 day 1. CDR1 and CDR2 from the germline V gene are MGHRA and YSYEKL. V was clipped by 10 bases and J by 4 bases, with 8 bases between them. This CDR3 contains 11 residues. The assay was immunoSEQ multiplex PCR, and TCRdb's table has in-frame clones only and misses some. This sample yields about 25,000 clones, of which about 86% are seen a single time; less than 50% belongs to the top ten. Sequences were derived from CD4+ or CD8+ T cells sorted from blood, sampled in a trial of the OX40 agonist ivuxolimab. This TCR was sampled from an adult with an advanced solid tumor such as melanoma, head and neck, liver or kidney cancer. The J gene is TRBJ2-1, the V gene TRBV4-1, with D hard to call. DNA for the CDR3: TGCGCCACTACGGCTTACAATGAGCAGTTCTTC. Its translation is CATTAYNEQFF.